This T cell receptor beta chain was sequenced in a study of CD8 T cells in Susac syndrome. RNA totalling roughly 0.45 to 1 ug underwent reverse transcription with random hexamers. It was immunoSEQ multiplex PCR that amplified TCR beta CDR3 across 54 Vbeta and 13 Jbeta. TCRdb passed the immunoSEQ multiplex PCR reads through MiXCR, listing each CDR3 protein once. The sample lists approximately 100,000 distinct CDR3 sequences, around 95% occurring once. Deletions cut 2 bases from V and 2 bases from J, with 13 bases between. The CDR3 has 14 residues. Germline V CDR1 and CDR2: GTSNPN, SVGIG (reference sequence).

Input material: CD4+ T cells from PBMCs. The chain combines TRBV30 with TRBJ2-7; tentative D call: TRBD2 (7 bases). The clonotype was recovered from a human donor in good health. CDR3 loop: CAWSTGGLPYEQYF. The CDR3 bases are TGTGCCTGGAGTACGGGGGGCTTGCCCTACGAGCAGTACTTC.